Included here is one T cell receptor (beta chain) sequence, with context. This table comes from immunoSEQ multiplex PCR, and its TCRdb copy is limited to in-frame clones, with some not included. The sample lists tens of thousands of clones, 70% to 90% seen once, with 4.5% to 6% in the top ten. This record belongs to a study of T cell responses to AZD1222 COVID-19 vaccine. Study details: Pooling covered second doses at about 4 or about 12 weeks.

Trimming pared 5 bases from V and 8 bases from J, leaving 21 bases between. Germline values: CDR1 SGHAT, CDR2 FQDESV (reference sequence). The length of the CDR3 is 15 residues. The rearrangement uses TRBV11-1 and TRBJ1-2; tentatively, D is TRBD1 (6 bases). This clonotype was sampled from an adult in good health. Sample: peripheral blood, taken on day 0 of AZD1222 vaccination. The CDR3 spells CASSTRTAFGFGYTF. CDR3 in DNA: TGTGCCAGCAGCACGAGGACAGCCTTTGGTTTCGGCTACACCTTC.